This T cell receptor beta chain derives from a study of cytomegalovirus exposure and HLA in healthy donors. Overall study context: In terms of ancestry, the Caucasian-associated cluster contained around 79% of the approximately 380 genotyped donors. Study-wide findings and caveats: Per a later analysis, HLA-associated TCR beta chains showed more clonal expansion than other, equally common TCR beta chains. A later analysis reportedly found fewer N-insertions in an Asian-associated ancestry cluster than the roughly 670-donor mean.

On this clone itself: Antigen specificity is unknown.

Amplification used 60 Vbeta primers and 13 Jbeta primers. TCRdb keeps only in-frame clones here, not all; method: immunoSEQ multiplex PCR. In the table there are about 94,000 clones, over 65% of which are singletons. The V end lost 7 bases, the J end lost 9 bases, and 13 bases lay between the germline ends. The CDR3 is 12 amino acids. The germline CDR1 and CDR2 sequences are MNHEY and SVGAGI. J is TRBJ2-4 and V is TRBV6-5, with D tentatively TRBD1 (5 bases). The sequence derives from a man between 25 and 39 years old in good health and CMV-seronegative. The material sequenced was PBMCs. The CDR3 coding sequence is TGTGCCAGCAATAAGGGGAATGGCATTCAGTACTTC. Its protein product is CASNKGNGIQYF.